This entry describes one TCR beta chain. Its antigen is currently unknown. Built from TCR beta cDNA, the libraries had unique molecular identifiers in them. TCRdb analysed the PCR reads with MiXCR anew, one entry per CDR3 protein. The table lists about 430,000 distinct CDR3 sequences, more than 30% of them singletons, with under 9% in the top ten. The data belong to a study of post-analysis software for immune sequencing data. Study overall: As for disease course, relapsing-remitting, secondary progressive and progressive-relapsing multiple sclerosis were all included.

Germline V gene lookup returns CDR1 SGHRS and CDR2 YFSETQ. The CDR3 runs 15 residues. V lost 4 bases and J lost 10, with 21 bases in between. Regarding the study as a whole: By F measure, strong co-clustering occurred among samples prepared in the same batch. Relative to controls, patients had several TRBV segments at higher frequency, with TRBV5-6, TRBV5-1 and TRBV20-1 among these. Comparison with controls showed significantly lower normalized Chao1 diversity in multiple sclerosis patients.

The chain recombines TRBV5-1 with TRBJ2-1, with a tentative D call TRBD2 (7 bases). This clonotype was obtained from a girl aged 2-10 years with multiple sclerosis. Sequenced: blood. CDR3 residues: CASSRRGGGTGEQFF. The CDR3 nucleotides are TGCGCCAGCAGCCGCCGCGGCGGGGGCACCGGGGAGCAGTTCTTC.